This TCR beta chain was captured in a study of blood T cell repertoires in COVID-19. Study-wide context: The analysed material was cDNA or gDNA that came from T cells, B-cell-depleted T cells, or PBMCs.

Trimming took 3 bases from V and 4 from J; bases not matched to a gene: 5. Germline lookup yields CDR1 KGHSH and CDR2 LQKENI. The CDR3 loop spans 16 amino acids. Profiling relied on immunoSEQ multiplex PCR, and the TCRdb table lists in-frame clones only, not all of them. The sample consists of some 110,000 clones, around 81% of them appearing once. The specimen sequenced was peripheral blood. This TCR came from a man of 80 years or more with acute or convalescent COVID-19. The chain links TRBV18 to TRBJ2-1; 11 positions agree with TRBD2. CDR3: CASSPPRTSGYNEQFF. CDR3 DNA: TGTGCCAGCTCACCTCCCCGGACTAGCGGGTACAATGAGCAGTTCTTC.